The clone carrying this T cell receptor beta chain was seen just once. Its antigen is still unknown. Looked up from germline, CDR1 is SGHDT and CDR2 is YYEEEE. With 0 bases removed from V and 8 bases from J, the gap between germline ends came to 11 bases. The CDR3 extends over 14 amino acids. This entry comes from a study of Ad26.COV2.S vaccination and SARS-CoV-2 variants. Study details: Ad26.COV2.S was injected intramuscularly once or twice, 56 days apart.

Produced via immunoSEQ multiplex PCR; TCRdb's table is partial and in-frame only. The data hold more than 300,000 clones, with just under 85% observed a single time. Notes on the study in general: Vaccinees and placebo recipients showed similar non-spike TCR breadth. Vaccine recipients posted higher spike-specific TCR breadth than their placebo counterparts.

Treatment meaning: approximately 18 received Ad26.COV2.S at low or high dose, single or two shots; roughly five received placebo; per-sample allocation not given. Collection of samples fell on day 63 after the first vaccine or placebo injection. The donor was a Boston adult aged 18-55 years. The clonotype comes from a person between 18 and 65 years old who received the Ad26.COV2.S COVID-19 vaccine or a placebo. This sample comprised peripheral blood, obtained in a trial of Ad26.COV2.S vaccine versus placebo. The rearrangement links TRBV5-6 to TRBJ1-4, with no clear D. Here the CDR3 DNA reads TGTGCCAGCAGCTTGGCCATGGGAGGGGAAAAACTGTTTTTT. This encodes CASSLAMGGEKLFF.